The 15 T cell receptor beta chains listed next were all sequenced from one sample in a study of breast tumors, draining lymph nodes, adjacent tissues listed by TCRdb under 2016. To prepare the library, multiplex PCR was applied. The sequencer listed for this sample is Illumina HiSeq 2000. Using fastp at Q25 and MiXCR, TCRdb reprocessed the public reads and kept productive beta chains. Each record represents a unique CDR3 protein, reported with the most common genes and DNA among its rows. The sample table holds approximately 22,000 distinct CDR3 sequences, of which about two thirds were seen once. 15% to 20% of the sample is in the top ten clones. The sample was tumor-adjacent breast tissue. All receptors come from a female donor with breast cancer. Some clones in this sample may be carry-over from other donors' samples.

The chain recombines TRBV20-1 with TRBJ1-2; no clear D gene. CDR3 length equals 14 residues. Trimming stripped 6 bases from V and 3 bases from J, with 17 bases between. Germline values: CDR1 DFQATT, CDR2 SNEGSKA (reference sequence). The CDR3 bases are TGCAGTGCCCCGGTCGAGGGCGGCGACTATGGCTACACCTTC. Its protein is CSAPVEGGDYGYTF.

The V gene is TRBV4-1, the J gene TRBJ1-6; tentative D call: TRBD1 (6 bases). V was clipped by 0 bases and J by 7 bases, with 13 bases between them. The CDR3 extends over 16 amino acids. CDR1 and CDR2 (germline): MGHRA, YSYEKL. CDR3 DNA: TGCGCCAGCAGCCAAGAAGACGGGACAAGGAATTCACCCCTCCACTTT. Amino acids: CASSQEDGTRNSPLHF.

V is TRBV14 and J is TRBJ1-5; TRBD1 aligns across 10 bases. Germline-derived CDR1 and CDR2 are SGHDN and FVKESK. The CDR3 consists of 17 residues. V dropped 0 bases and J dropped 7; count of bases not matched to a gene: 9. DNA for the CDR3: TGTGCCAGCAGCCAAGATTGGGGACAGGGGCGAGTCCAGCCCCAGCATTTT. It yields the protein CASSQDWGQGRVQPQHF.

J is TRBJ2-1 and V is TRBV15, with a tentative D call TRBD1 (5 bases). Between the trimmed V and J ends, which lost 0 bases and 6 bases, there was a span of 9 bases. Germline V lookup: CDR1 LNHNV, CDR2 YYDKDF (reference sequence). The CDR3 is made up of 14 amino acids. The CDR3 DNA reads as TGTGCCACCAGCAGAGATTTACAGGTCAATGAGCAGTTCTTC. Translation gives CATSRDLQVNEQFF.

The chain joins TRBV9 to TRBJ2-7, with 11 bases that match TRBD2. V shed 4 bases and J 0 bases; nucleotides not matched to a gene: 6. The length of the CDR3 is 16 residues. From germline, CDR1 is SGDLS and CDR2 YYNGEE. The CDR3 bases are TGTGCCAGCAGCCCCTTCCTAGCGGGGGGCTCCTACGAGCAGTACTTC. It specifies CASSPFLAGGSYEQYF.

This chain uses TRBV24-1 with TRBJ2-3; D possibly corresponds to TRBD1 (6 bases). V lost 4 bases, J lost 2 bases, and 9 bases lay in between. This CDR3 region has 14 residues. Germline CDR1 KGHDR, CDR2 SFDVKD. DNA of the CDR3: TGTGCCACCAGTGAGTGGGACAACACAGATACGCAGTATTTT. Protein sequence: CATSEWDNTDTQYF.

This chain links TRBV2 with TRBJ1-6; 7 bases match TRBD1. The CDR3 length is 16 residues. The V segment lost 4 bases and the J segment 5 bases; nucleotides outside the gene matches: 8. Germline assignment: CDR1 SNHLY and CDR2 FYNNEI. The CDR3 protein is CASSGQRDRDNSPLHF. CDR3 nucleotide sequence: TGTGCCAGCAGTGGACAGCGGGACAGAGATAATTCACCCCTCCACTTT. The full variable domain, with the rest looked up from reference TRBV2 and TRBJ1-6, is EPEVTQTPSHQVTQMGQEVILRCVPISNHLYFYWYRQILGQKVEFLVSFYNNEISEKSEIFDDQFSVERPDGSNFTLKIRSTKLEDSAMYFCASSGQRDRDNSPLHFGNGTRLTVT.

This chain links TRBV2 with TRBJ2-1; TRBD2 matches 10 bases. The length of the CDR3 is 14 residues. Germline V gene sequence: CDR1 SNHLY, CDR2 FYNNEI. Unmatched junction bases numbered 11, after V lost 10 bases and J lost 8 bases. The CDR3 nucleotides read TGTGCCAACAAGCGGGCTAGCGGGGGCGATGAGCAGTTCTTC. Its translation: CANKRASGGDEQFF.

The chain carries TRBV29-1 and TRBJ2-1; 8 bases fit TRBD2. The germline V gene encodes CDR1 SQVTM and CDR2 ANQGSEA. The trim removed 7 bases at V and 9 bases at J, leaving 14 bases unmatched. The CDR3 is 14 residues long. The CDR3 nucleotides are TGCAGCGGGACGGGCGGGGGGACGACGAGTGAGCAGTTCTTC. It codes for CSGTGGGTTSEQFF.

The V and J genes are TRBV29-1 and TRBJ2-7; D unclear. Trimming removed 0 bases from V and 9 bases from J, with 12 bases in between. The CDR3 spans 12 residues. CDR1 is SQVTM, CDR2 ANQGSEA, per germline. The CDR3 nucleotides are TGCAGCGTTGAAGATACGGATTTCGTGCAGTACTTC. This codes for CSVEDTDFVQYF.

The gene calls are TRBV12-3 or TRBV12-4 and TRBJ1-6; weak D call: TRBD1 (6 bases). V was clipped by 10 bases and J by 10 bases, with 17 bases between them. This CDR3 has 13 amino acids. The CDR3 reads CATQRRGGSPLHF. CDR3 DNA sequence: TGTGCCACCCAGAGGAGGGGGGGATCACCCCTCCACTTT.

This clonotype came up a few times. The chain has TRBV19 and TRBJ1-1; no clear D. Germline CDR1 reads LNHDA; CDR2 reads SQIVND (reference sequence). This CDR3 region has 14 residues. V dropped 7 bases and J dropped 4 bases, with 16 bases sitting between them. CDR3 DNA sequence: TGTGCCAGTACCCCCCCGGGATCTGGCACTGAAGCTTTCTTT. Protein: CASTPPGSGTEAFF.

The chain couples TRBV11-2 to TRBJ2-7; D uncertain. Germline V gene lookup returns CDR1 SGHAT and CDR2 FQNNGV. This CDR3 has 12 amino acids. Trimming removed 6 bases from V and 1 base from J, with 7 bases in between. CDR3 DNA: TGTGCCAGCAGGACGGATTCCTACGAGCAGTACTTC. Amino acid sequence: CASRTDSYEQYF.

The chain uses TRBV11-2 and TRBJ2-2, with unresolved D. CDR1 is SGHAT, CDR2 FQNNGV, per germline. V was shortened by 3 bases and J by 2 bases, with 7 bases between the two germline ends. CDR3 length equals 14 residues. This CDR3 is CASSLNSNTGELFF. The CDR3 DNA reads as TGTGCCAGCAGCTTGAACAGTAACACCGGGGAGCTGTTTTTT.

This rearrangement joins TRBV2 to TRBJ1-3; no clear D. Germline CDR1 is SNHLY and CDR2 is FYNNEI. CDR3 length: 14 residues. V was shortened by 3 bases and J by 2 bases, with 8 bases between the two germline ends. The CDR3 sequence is CASSDGNPGNTIYF. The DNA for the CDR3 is TGTGCCAGCAGTGACGGTAATCCTGGAAACACCATATATTTT.